A single count supports the clone carrying this T cell receptor beta chain. Its antigen remains unidentified. The data were obtained in a study of shared clonotypes between healthy human individuals. Profiled with immunoSEQ multiplex PCR; TCRdb holds only in-frame clones, not every one. The data contain around 2.1 million clones, about 94% of them singletons. Findings of the study overall: Generation of non-shared clonotypes was less probable than generation of clonotypes shared by all four donors.

The germline CDR1 and CDR2 sequences are MDHEN and SYDVKM. Trimming took off 5 bases at V and 6 bases at J, with 19 bases between the two ends. The CDR3 covers 15 residues. The receptor was isolated from a man between 18 and 29 years old in good health. The sequencing sample was made of naive CD4+ T cells sorted from blood. Subset described: CD45RA+ positively selected. This chain connects TRBV28 to TRBJ1-1; D ambiguous. CDR3 amino acids: CASSNLDLRVAEAFF. The CDR3 DNA reads as TGTGCCAGCAGTAATCTAGATCTGAGGGTCGCTGAAGCTTTCTTT. The full variable domain, rest sourced from reference TRBV28 and TRBJ1-1, is DVKVTQSSRYLVKRTGEKVFLECVQDMDHENMFWYRQDPGLGLRLIYFSYDVKMKEKGDIPEGYSVSREKKERFSLILESASTNQTSMYLCASSNLDLRVAEAFFGQGTRLTVV.